This record concerns one T cell receptor (beta chain) sequence. What it binds is not known. One end of the junction varies from germline; a read error may be responsible. The source of the PBMCs was less than 12 ml of fresh peripheral blood. This entry is derived from a study of T cells in Graves' hyperthyroidism and ophthalmopathy. Study-wide background: Pretreatment peripheral blood was obtained at initial diagnosis. The study's findings and limits: The model foresaw ophthalmopathy a median around seven months prior to onset.

The germline V gene encodes CDR1 SGHRS and CDR2 YFSETQ. There are 15 residues in the CDR3. Amplified regions were TCR beta CDR3 sequences from RNA transcripts. The HTBI set primed first-round TCR CDR3 RT-PCR. TCRdb itself ran the multiplex PCR reads through MiXCR, one entry per CDR3 protein. Counted here are roughly 720,000 distinct CDR3 sequences, roughly 17% occurring once; the ten biggest clones make up around 16%. Specimen: blood. This receptor was identified in a man aged 50-60 years with Graves' hyperthyroidism. The genes are TRBV5-1 and TRBJ1-6, with 7 bases identical to TRBD1. The CDR3 region has the DNA TGCGCCAGCTGCATCTCCGGGACAGAAAATTCACCCCTCCAGTTT. It encodes CASCISGTENSPLQF.